This TCR beta chain was sequenced for a study of T cell changes during pregnancy in multiple sclerosis (dated by TCRdb to about 2019). Turning to the overall study: The study examined how the T cell repertoire changed over the course of pregnancy in women with multiple sclerosis.

V loses 2 bases, J loses 0 bases, and the germline ends lie 8 bases apart. The CDR3 contains 13 residues, cysteine and phenylalanine counted. Only the CDR3 DNA is retained, 39 bases long and in frame from the first base. The germline V gene (reference sequence) gives CDR1 as GTSNPN and CDR2 as SVGIG. The library was obtained by the immunoSEQ multiplex PCR assay. Entries here come from immuneACCESS through TCRdb and include only in-frame sequences with V and J called. Some clones fail to appear in such tables; in the studies checked, an unresolved V gene covers under half of the shortfall, and the cause of the remainder is unknown. This sample is represented by some 30,000 clones; roughly 87% of them were singletons. 6.9% of the sample is taken by the ten largest. Points on this clone: This clone's antigen is unknown. The sample holds no much larger clone one base away, and base qualities are not on file.

This clonotype originated in a female donor with multiple sclerosis, enrolled in a pregnancy study. Sample: CD8+ T cells from peripheral blood mononuclear cells, taken in the second trimester of pregnancy. This receptor chain uses TRBV30 and TRBJ2-7; the D gene is perhaps TRBD1, on 5 matching bases. The DNA sequence follows: TGTGCCTGGAGTCCAGGGATCTCCTACGAGCAGTACTTC. The translation is CAWSPGISYEQYF. Beyond the CDR3, the reference TRBV30 and TRBJ2-7 genes provide the residues; the full variable domain reads: SQTIHQWPATLVQPVGSPLSLECTVEGTSNPNLYWYRQAAGRGLQLLFYSVGIGQISSEVPQNLSASRPQDRQFILSSKKLLLSDSGFYLCAWSPGISYEQYFGPGTRLTVT.